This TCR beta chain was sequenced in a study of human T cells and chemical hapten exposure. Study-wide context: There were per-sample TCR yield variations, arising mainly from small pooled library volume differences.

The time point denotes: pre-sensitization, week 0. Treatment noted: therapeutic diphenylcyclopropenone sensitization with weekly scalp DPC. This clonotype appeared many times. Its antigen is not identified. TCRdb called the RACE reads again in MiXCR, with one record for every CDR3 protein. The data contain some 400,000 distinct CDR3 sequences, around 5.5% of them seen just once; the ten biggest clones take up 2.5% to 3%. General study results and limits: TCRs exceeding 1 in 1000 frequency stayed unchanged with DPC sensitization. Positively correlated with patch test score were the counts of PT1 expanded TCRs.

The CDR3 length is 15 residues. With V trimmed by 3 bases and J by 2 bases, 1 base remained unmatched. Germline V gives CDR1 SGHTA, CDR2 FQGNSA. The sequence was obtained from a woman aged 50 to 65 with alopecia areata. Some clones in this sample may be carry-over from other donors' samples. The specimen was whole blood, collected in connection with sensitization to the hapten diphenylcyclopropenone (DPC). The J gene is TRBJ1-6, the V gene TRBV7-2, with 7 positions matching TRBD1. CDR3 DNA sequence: TGTGCCAGCAGCTTTACAGGGGCCTATAATTCACCCCTCCACTTT. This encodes CASSFTGAYNSPLHF.